These 2 T cell receptor beta chains came from one sample sequenced in a study of cytomegalovirus exposure and HLA in healthy donors. Repertoires were generated with immunoSEQ multiplex PCR, while TCRdb's copy carries only in-frame clones and drops some. The sample lists roughly 120,000 clones; roughly 91% were seen once. The sample comprised PBMCs. These TCRs come from a man younger than 40 in good health and CMV-seronegative.

The chain has TRBV7-2 and TRBJ2-7, with 11 bases lining up with TRBD2. J gave up 9 bases and V 1 base, and 11 bases lay outside the gene matches. CDR1 is SGHTA, CDR2 FQGNSA, per germline. CDR3 size: 16 residues. Here the CDR3 DNA reads TGTGCCAGCAGCTTAGGGTACCTAGCGGGGGGCCACTTGCAGTACTTC. Amino acids: CASSLGYLAGGHLQYF.

This chain uses TRBV19 with TRBJ1-5, with 8 bases lining up with TRBD1. The V and J ends lost 3 bases and 3 bases, in that order; junction bases with no gene match: 7. CDR3 length: 16 residues. CDR1 and CDR2 from the germline V gene are LNHDA and SQIVND (reference sequence). CDR3 DNA: TGTGCCAGTAGTATCGGGGCAGGGGGCCCCAATCAGCCCCAGCATTTT. This gives the protein CASSIGAGGPNQPQHF. Together with reference TRBV19 and TRBJ1-5, the CDR3 gives the full variable domain: DGGITQSPKYLFRKEGQNVTLSCEQNLNHDAMYWYRQDPGQGLRLIYYSQIVNDFQKGDIAEGYSVSREKKESFPLTVTSAQKNPTAFYLCASSIGAGGPNQPQHFGDGTRLSIL.